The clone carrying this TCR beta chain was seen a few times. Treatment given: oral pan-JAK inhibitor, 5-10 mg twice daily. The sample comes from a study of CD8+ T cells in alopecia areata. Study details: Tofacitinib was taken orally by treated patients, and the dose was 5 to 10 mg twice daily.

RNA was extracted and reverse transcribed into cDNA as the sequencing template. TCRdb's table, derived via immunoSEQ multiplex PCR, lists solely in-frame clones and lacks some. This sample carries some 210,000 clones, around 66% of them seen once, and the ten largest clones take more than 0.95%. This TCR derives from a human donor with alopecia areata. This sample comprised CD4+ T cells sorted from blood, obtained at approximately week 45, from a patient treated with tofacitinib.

The CDR3 region is CSVEAPGQTYGYTF. In DNA, the CDR3 is TGCAGCGTTGAAGCCCCGGGACAGACCTATGGCTACACCTTC. This sequence joins TRBV29-1 and TRBJ1-2; TRBD1 matches 7 bases. CDR3 length: 14 residues. Germline V gives CDR1 SQVTM, CDR2 ANQGSEA. With 1 base clipped from V and 4 bases from J, the junction kept 6 bases outside the gene matches. Variable domain in full (rest from reference TRBV29-1 and TRBJ1-2): SAVISQKPSRDICQRGTSLTIQCQVDSQVTMMFWYRQQPGQSLTLIATANQGSEATYESGFVIDKFPISRPNLTFSTLTVSNMSPEDSSIYLCSVEAPGQTYGYTFGSGTRLTVV.